What follows describes a single T cell receptor beta chain. Antigen unknown. Donors had nominal health at sampling but likely had unrecorded immune exposures. This sample is drawn from a study of cytomegalovirus exposure and HLA in healthy donors. Findings of the study overall: A list of 150 or so TCR beta chains associated with cytomegalovirus was given.

Use of 60 Vbeta and 13 Jbeta primers characterized the PCR. Generated by immunoSEQ multiplex PCR, the TCRdb table keeps only in-frame clones and is missing some. The repertoire holds about 130,000 clones, with around 69% as singletons. The V gene end was trimmed by 4 bases and the J gene end by 1 base; junction bases not matched to a gene: 4. The germline CDR1 and CDR2 sequences are SGDLS and YYNGEE. The CDR3 is 15 amino acids. The rearrangement uses TRBV9 and TRBJ1-2, with 10 bases identical to TRBD1. Sequenced sample: PBMCs. The clonotype originates from a human donor in good health. The CDR3 bases are TGTGCCAGCAGCCCCGGGACAGGGGTTAACTATGGCTACACCTTC. Protein product: CASSPGTGVNYGYTF.